The clone carrying this T cell receptor (beta chain) was observed a few times. The data derive from a study of response to subunit inactivated influenza vaccine. The germline CDR1 and CDR2 sequences are LNHDA and SQIVND (reference sequence). CDR3 length equals 15 residues. V shed 3 bases and J shed 4 bases, with 16 bases lying between them. TCRdb re-derived calls from the RT-PCR reads in MiXCR, one entry per CDR3 protein. The data show under 200,000 distinct CDR3 sequences, with about a tenth seen just once and around 12% held by the top ten. The genes are TRBV19 and TRBJ2-7, with D perhaps matching TRBD2 (5 bases). The material was non-naive T cells sorted from PBMCs, obtained about 6 weeks after vaccination. The sequence came from a man aged 50 to 60 who received an inactivated influenza vaccine. CDR3 sequence: CASSIHSSPGYEQYF. For the CDR3, the DNA is TGTGCCAGTAGTATCCACAGTTCCCCGGGGTACGAGCAGTACTTC.